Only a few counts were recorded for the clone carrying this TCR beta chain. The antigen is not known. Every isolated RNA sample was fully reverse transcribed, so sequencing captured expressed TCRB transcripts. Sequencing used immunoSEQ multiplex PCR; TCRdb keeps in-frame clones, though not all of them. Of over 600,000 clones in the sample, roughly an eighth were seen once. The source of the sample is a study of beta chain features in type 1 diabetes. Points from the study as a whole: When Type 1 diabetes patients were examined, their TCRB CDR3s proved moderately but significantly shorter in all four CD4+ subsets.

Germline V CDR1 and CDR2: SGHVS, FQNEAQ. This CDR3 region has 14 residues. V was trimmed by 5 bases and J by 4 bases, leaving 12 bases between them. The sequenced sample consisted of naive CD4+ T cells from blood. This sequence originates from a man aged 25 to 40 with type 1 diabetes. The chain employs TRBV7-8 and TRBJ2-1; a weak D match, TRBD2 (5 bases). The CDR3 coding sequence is TGTGCCAGCAGCGCTGGTCGGACTTACAATGAGCAGTTCTTC. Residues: CASSAGRTYNEQFF. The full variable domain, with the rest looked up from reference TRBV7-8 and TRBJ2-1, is GAGVSQSPRYKVAKRGQDVALRCDPISGHVSLFWYQQALGQGPEFLTYFQNEAQLDKSGLPSDRFFAERPEGSVSTLKIQRTQQEDSAVYLCASSAGRTYNEQFFGPGTRLTVL.